The text below deals with one TCR beta chain. Antigen unknown. This CDR3 region has 14 residues. V lost 3 bases to trimming and J lost 6 bases, with 12 bases between them. The data were obtained in a study of T-cell reconstitution after alpha-beta-depleted transplantation in children. Overall study results and limits: T-cell counts and diversity at one year post-transplant came mainly from newly produced T cells. Alpha-beta T cells about two months after transplant reportedly derived from several hundred expanded graft clones.

Unique molecular identifiers tagged the TCRbeta library. Each CDR3 protein gets one entry after TCRdb re-called the PCR reads with MiXCR. The sample shows about 980,000 distinct CDR3 sequences, roughly 31% of them seen only once. The source material was PBMCs, mostly from graft donor cells, sampled 360 days after TCRalphabeta/CD19-depleted stem cell transplant. This chain connects TRBV12-3 or TRBV12-4 to TRBJ2-1; TRBD1 might be the D (6 bases). This receptor was obtained from a boy under two years old who had a stem cell transplant for SCID, so the T cells may come from the graft donor. The CDR3 region is CASSFVVQGNEQFF. The CDR3 DNA reads TGTGCCAGCAGTTTTGTTGTACAGGGCAATGAGCAGTTCTTC.